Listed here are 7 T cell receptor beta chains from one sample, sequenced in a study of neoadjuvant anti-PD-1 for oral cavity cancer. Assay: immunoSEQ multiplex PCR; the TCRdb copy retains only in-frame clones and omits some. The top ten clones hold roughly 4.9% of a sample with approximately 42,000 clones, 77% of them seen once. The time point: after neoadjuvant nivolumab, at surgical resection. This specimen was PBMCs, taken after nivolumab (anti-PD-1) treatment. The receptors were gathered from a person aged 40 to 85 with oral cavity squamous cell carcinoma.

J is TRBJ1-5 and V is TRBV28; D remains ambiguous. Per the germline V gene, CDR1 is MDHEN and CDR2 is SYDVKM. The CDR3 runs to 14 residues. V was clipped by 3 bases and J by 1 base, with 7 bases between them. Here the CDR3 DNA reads TGTGCCAGCAGTTTGACGGCCAGCAATCAGCCCCAGCATTTT. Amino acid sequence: CASSLTASNQPQHF.

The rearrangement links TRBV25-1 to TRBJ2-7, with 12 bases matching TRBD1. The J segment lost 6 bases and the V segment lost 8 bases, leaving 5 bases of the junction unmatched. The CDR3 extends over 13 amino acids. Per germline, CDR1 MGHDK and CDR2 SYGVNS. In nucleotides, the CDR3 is TGTGCCAGCGGCCGGGACAGGGGGCGCGAGCAGTACTTC. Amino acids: CASGRDRGREQYF.

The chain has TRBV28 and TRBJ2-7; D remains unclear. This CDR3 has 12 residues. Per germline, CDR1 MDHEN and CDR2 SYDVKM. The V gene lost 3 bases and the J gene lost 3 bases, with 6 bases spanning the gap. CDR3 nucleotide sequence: TGTGCCAGCAGTTTGGAGAGCTACGAGCAGTACTTC. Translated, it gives CASSLESYEQYF. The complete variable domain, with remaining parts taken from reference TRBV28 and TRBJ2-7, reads DVKVTQSSRYLVKRTGEKVFLECVQDMDHENMFWYRQDPGLGLRLIYFSYDVKMKEKGDIPEGYSVSREKKERFSLILESASTNQTSMYLCASSLESYEQYFGPGTRLTVT.

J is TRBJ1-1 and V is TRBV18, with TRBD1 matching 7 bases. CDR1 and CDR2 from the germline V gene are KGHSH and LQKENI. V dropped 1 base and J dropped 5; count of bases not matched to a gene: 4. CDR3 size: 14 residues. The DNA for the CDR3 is TGTGCCAGCTCACCACAAGCCAGGGGGACTGAAGCTTTCTTT. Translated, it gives CASSPQARGTEAFF.

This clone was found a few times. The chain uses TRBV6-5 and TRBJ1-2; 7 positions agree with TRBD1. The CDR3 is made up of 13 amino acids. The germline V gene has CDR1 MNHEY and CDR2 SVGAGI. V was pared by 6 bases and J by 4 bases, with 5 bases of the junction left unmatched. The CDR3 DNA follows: TGTGCCAGCAGGGGGACAGCTCTCTATGGCTACACCTTC. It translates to CASRGTALYGYTF.

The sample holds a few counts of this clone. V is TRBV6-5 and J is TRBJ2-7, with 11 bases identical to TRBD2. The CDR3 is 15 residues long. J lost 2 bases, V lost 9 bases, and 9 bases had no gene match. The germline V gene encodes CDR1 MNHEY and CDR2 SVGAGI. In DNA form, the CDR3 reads TGTGCCAGTAAACCGGCTAGCGGGGGGACCTACGAGCAGTACTTC. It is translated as CASKPASGGTYEQYF.

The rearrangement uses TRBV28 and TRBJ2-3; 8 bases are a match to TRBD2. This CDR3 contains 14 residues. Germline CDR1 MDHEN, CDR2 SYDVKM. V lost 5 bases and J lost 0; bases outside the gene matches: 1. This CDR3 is CASSPSGSTDTQYF. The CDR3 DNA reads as TGTGCCAGCAGTCCTAGCGGGAGCACAGATACGCAGTATTTT.